This T cell receptor (beta chain) appears in the sequencing data of a study of beta chain features in type 1 diabetes. Whole-study findings and limits: Insertions at VDJ junctions were less frequent in type 1 diabetes patients. These patients also deleted more nucleotides at the same junctions. There was a moderate but significant shortening of TCRB CDR3s in all four CD4+ subsets of Type 1 diabetes patients.

Regarding this clone: What it binds is unknown.

Of the isolated RNA, all was reverse transcribed, and so the sequenced material was expressed TCRB transcripts. Using immunoSEQ multiplex PCR, the repertoire was profiled, and TCRdb retains in-frame clones only, with some absent. The sample yields roughly 14,000 clones, 65% seen once. V lost 3 bases and J lost 1, with 6 bases in between. Looked up from germline, CDR1 is KGHSH and CDR2 is LQKENI. The CDR3 totals 13 residues. The sequence derives from a woman aged 18-29 years with type 1 diabetes. The sample comprised stem cell memory CD4+ T cells from blood. The rearrangement links TRBV18 to TRBJ1-1; D may be TRBD1 (5 bases). This CDR3 is CASSPGQNTEAFF. The CDR3 region has the DNA TGTGCCAGCTCACCGGGGCAGAACACTGAAGCTTTCTTT.